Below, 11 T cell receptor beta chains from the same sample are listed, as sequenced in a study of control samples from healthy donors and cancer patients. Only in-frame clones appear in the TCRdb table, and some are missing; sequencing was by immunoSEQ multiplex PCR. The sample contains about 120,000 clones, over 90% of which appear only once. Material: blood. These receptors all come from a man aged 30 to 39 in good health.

CDR3 sequence: CATTGEWPGRIEQFF. The CDR3 DNA follows: TGTGCCACGACGGGGGAATGGCCAGGGAGGATAGAGCAGTTCTTC. The genes are TRBV28 and TRBJ2-1; D is possibly TRBD2 (6 bases). With 10 bases removed from V and 10 bases from J, the gap between germline ends came to 26 bases. The CDR3 totals 15 residues. Germline V gene lookup returns CDR1 MDHEN and CDR2 SYDVKM.

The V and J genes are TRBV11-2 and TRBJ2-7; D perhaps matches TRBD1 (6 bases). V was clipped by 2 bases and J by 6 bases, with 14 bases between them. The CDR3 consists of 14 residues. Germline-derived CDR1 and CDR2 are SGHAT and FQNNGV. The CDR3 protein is CASSLTAGVREQYV. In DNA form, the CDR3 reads TGTGCCAGCAGCTTAACGGCAGGGGTGCGCGAGCAGTACGTC.

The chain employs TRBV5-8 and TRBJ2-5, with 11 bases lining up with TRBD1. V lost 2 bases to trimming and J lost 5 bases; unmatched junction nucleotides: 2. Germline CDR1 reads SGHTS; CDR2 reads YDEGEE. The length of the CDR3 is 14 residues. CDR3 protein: CASSFGDRGETQYF. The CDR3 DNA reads TGTGCCAGCAGCTTTGGGGACAGGGGGGAGACCCAGTACTTC.

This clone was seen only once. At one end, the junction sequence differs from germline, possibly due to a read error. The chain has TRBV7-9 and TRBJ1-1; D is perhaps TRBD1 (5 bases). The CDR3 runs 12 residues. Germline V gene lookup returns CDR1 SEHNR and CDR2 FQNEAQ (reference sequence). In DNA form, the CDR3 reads TGTGCCAGCAGCCTAAACCCCCCGGGGCCAGGCTTT. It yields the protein CASSLNPPGPGF.

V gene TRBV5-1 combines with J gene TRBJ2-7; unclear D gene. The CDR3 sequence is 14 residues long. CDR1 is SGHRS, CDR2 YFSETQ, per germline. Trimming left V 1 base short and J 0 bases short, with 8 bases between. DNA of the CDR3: TGCGCCAGCAGCTTGTTAGGGCCCTCCTACGAGCAGTACTTC. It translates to CASSLLGPSYEQYF.

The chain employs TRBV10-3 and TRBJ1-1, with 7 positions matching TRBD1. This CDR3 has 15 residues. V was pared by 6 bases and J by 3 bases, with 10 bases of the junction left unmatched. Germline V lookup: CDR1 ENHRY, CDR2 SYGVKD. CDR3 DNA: TGTGCCATCAGGGGCAGACAGGGTAAGGACACTGAAGCTTTCTTT. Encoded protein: CAIRGRQGKDTEAFF.

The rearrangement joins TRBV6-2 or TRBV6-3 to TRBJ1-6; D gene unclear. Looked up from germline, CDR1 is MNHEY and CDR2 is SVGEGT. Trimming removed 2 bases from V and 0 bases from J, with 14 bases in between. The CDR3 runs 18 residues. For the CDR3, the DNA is TGTGCCAGCAGTTACGGCCATAGGGCTAGCTCCTATAATTCACCCCTCCACTTT. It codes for CASSYGHRASSYNSPLHF.

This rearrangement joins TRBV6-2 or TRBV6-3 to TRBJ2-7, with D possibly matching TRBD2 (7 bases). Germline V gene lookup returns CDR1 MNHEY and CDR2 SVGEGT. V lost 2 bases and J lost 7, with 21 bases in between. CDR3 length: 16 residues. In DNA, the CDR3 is TGTGCCAGCAGTTACCGCGCCGGAGGGGGGGAAGGTGAGCAGTACGTC. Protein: CASSYRAGGGEGEQYV.

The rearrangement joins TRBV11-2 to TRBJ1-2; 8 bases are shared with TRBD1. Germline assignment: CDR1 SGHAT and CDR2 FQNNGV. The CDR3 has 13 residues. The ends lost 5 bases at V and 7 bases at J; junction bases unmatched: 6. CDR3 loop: CASSHQGAVGYTF. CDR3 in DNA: TGTGCCAGCAGCCACCAGGGGGCCGTTGGCTACACCTTC.

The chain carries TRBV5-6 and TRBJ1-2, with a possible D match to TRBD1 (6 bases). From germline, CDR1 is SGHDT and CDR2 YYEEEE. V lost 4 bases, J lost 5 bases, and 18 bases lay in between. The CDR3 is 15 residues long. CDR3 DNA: TGTGCCAGCAGCCCACAGGACAGCTCTTTTTATGGCTACACCTTC. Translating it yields CASSPQDSSFYGYTF.

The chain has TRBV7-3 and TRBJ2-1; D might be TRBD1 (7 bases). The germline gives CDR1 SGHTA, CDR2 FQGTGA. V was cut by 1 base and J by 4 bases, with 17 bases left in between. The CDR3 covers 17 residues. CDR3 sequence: CASSLSSRDSLYNEQFF. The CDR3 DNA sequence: TGTGCCAGCAGCTTAAGTTCGCGGGACAGCCTATACAATGAGCAGTTCTTC. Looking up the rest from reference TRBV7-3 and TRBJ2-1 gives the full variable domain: GAGVSQTPSNKVTEKGKYVELRCDPISGHTALYWYRQSLGQGPEFLIYFQGTGAADDSGLPNDRFFAVRPEGSVSTLKIQRTERGDSAVYLCASSLSSRDSLYNEQFFGPGTRLTVL.